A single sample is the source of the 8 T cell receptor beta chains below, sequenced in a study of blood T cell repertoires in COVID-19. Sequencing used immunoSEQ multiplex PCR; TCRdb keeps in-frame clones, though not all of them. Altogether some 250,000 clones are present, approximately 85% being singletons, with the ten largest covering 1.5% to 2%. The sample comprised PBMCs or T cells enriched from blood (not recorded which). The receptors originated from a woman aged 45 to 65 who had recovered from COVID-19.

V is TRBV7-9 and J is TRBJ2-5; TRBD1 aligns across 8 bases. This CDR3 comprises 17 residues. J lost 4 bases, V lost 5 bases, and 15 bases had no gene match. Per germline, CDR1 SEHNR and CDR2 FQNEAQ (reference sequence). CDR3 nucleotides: TGTGCCAGCAGCCTGACAGGGGTTAGGCCGCAGGGAGAGACCCAGTACTTC. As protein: CASSLTGVRPQGETQYF.

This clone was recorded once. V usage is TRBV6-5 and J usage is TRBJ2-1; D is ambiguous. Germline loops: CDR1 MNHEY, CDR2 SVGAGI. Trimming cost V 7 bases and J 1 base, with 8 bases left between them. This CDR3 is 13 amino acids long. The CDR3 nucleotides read TGTGCCAGCAACTCAGGATCCTACAATGAGCAGTTCTTC. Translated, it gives CASNSGSYNEQFF.

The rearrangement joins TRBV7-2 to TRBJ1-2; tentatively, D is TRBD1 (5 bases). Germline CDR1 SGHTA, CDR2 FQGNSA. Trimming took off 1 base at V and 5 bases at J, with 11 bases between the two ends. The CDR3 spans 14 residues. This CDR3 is CASSLDPGGYGYTF. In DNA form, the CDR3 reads TGTGCCAGCAGCTTAGATCCGGGGGGGTATGGCTACACCTTC.

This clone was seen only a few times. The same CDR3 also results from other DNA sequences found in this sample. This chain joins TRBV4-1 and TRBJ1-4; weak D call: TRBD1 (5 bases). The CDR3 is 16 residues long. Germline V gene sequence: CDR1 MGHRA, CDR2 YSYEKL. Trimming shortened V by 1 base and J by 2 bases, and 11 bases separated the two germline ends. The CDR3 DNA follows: TGCGCCAGCAGCCAAGTAGCGGGGGGTACTAATGAAAAACTGTTTTTT. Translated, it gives CASSQVAGGTNEKLFF.

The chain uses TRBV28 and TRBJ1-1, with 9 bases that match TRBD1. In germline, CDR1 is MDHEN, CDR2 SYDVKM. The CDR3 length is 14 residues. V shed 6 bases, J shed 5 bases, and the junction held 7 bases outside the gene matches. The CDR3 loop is CASRWDREWTEAFF. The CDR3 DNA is TGTGCCAGCAGATGGGACAGGGAGTGGACTGAAGCTTTCTTT.

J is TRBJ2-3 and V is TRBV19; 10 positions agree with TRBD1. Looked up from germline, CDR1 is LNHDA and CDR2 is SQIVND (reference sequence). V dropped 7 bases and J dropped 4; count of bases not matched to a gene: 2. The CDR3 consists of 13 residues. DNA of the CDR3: TGTGCCAGTACTGGACAGGGGGCAGATACGCAGTATTTT. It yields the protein CASTGQGADTQYF.

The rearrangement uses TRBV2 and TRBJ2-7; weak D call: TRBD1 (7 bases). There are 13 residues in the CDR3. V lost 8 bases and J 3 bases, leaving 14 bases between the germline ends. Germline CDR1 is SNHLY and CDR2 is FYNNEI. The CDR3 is CASAGQTFYEQYF. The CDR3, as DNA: TGTGCCAGCGCGGGACAGACTTTCTACGAGCAGTACTTC. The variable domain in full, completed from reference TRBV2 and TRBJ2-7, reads EPEVTQTPSHQVTQMGQEVILRCVPISNHLYFYWYRQILGQKVEFLVSFYNNEISEKSEIFDDQFSVERPDGSNFTLKIRSTKLEDSAMYFCASAGQTFYEQYFGPGTRLTVT.

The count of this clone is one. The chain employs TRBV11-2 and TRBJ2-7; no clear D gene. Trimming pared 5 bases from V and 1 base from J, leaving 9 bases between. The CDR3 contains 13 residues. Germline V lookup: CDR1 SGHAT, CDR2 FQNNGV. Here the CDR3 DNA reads TGTGCCAGCAGCGTCAGTCAGTCCTACGAGCAGTACTTC. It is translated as CASSVSQSYEQYF.